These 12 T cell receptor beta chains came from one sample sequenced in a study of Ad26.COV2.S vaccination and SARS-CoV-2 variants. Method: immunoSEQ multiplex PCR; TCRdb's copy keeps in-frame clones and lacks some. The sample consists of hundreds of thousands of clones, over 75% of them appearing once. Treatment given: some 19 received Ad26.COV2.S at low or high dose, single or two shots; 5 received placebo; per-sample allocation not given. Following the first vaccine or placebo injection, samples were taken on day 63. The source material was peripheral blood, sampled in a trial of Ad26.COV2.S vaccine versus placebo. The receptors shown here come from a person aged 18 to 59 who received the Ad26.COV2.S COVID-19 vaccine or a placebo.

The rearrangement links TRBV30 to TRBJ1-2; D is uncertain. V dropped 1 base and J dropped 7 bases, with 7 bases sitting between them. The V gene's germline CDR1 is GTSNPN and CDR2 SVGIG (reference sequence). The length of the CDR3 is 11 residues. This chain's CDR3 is CAWSGGGGYTF. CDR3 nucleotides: TGTGCCTGGAGTGGGGGTGGTGGCTACACCTTC.

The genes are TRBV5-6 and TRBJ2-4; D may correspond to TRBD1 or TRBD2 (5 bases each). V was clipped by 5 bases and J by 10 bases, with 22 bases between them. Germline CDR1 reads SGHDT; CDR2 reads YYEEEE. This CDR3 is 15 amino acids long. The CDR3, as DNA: TGTGCCAGCAGTACCTCCCCCGTTTGGGGGATGATTCAGTACTTC. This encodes CASSTSPVWGMIQYF. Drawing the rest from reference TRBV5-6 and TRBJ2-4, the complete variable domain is DAGVTQSPTHLIKTRGQQVTLRCSPKSGHDTVSWYQQALGQGPQFIFQYYEEEERQRGNFPDRFSGHQFPNYSSELNVNALLLGDSALYLCASSTSPVWGMIQYFGAGTRLSVL.

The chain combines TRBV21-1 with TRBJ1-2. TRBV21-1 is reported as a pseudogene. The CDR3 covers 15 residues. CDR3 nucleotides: TGTGCCAGCAGCAAAGACGTGGGAATCTACTATGGCTACACCTTC. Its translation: CASSKDVGIYYGYTF.

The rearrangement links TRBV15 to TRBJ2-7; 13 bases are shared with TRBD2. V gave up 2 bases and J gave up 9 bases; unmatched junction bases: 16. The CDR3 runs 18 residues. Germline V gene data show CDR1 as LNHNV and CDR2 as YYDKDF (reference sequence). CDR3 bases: TGTGCCACCAGCAGACCCGCCGCACTAGCGGGAGGGCCTGGGGGGCAGTACTTC. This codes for CATSRPAALAGGPGGQYF.

As DNA, the CDR3 is TGTGCCAGCAGTCGGGCGGGGGTTTCAGATACGCAGTATTTT. Protein product: CASSRAGVSDTQYF. The V call is TRBV7-9, the J call TRBJ2-3, with 7 bases aligning to TRBD2. CDR1 SEHNR and CDR2 FQNEAQ come from the germline V gene (reference sequence). This CDR3 comprises 14 residues. The junction had 7 bases not matched to a gene; V was cut back by 6 bases and J by 4 bases. The whole variable domain, remainder taken from reference TRBV7-9 and TRBJ2-3, is DTGVSQNPRHKITKRGQNVTFRCDPISEHNRLYWYRQTLGQGPEFLTYFQNEAQLEKSRLLSDRFSAERPKGSFSTLEIQRTEQGDSAMYLCASSRAGVSDTQYFGPGTRLTVL.

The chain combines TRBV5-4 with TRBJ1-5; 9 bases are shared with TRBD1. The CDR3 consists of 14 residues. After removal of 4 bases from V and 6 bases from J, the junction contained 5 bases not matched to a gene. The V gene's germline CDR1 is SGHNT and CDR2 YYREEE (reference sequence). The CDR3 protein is CASSEQGASQPQHF. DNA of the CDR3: TGTGCCAGCAGCGAACAGGGGGCGAGTCAGCCCCAGCATTTT. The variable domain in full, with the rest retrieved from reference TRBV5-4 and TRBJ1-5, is ETGVTQSPTHLIKTRGQQVTLRCSSQSGHNTVSWYQQALGQGPQFIFQYYREEENGRGNFPPRFSGLQFPNYSSELNVNALELDDSALYLCASSEQGASQPQHFGDGTRLSIL.

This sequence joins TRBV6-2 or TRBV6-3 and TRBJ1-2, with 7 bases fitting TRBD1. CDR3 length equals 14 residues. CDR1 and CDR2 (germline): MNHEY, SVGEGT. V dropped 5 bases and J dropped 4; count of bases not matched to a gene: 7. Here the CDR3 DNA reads TGTGCCAGCAGTCGCCCGACAGGGAGCTATGGCTACACCTTC. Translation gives CASSRPTGSYGYTF.

The CDR3 DNA follows: TGTGCTAGTGGTTTGGAAGACGGGGGGCAGTACTTC. It encodes CASGLEDGGQYF. The rearrangement uses TRBV12-5 and TRBJ2-7, with D possibly being TRBD2 (6 bases). Trimming cost V 1 base and J 9 bases, with 10 bases left between them. Germline values: CDR1 LGHNT, CDR2 FRNRAP. This CDR3 comprises 12 residues.

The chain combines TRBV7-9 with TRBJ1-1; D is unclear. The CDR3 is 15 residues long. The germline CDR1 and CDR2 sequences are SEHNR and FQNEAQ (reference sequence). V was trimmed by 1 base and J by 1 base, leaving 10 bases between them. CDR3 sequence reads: CASSLGSGRNTEAFF. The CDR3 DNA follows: TGTGCCAGCAGCTTAGGGTCAGGACGGAACACTGAAGCTTTCTTT.

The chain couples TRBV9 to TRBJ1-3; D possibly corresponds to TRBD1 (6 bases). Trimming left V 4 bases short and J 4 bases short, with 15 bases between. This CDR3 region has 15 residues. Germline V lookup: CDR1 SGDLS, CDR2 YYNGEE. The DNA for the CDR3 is TGTGCCAGCAGCCCGATGCAGGGGCAAGGAAACACCATATATTTT. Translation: CASSPMQGQGNTIYF.

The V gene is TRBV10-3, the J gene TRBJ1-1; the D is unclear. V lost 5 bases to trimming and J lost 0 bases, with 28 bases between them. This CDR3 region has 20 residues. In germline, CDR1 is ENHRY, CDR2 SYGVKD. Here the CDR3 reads CAISSQARRFRPTMNTEAFF. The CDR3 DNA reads TGTGCCATCAGTTCCCAGGCGCGTCGTTTTCGCCCAACCATGAACACTGAAGCTTTCTTT.

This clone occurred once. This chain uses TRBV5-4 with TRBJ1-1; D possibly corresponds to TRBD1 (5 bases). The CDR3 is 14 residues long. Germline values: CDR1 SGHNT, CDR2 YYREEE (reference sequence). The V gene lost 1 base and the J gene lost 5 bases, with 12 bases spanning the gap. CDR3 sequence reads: CASSLSTGWTEAFF. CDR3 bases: TGTGCCAGCAGCTTGTCAACAGGATGGACTGAAGCTTTCTTT.